This T cell receptor (beta chain) was retrieved from a study of CD8 T cells in ankylosing spondylitis. In making TCR beta libraries, quantitative 5'-RACE with molecular barcodes was used. TCRdb called the 5' RACE reads again in MiXCR, with one record for every CDR3 protein. The sample has fewer than 200,000 distinct CDR3 sequences; 18% are singletons. Whole-study findings and limits: Prior literature has documented some motif variants in synovial fluid and blood from reactive arthritis. As reported, disease-linked clones showed significant enrichment in matched ankylosing spondylitis synovial fluid.

The table lists this clonotype with many counts. Its antigen is unknown. Trimming shortened V by 6 bases and J by 5 bases, and 15 bases separated the two germline ends. The CDR3 is made up of 14 amino acids. This TCR derives from a male donor under 30 with ankylosing spondylitis or in good health (not recorded which). This chain joins TRBV12-3 or TRBV12-4 and TRBJ2-3, with D uncertain. Input material: blood, either unsorted or a sorted T cell fraction (not recorded which). Written as DNA, the CDR3 is TGTGCCAGCAGCCAGAGGTTAGGCCGAGATACGCAGTATTTT. Its translation is CASSQRLGRDTQYF.